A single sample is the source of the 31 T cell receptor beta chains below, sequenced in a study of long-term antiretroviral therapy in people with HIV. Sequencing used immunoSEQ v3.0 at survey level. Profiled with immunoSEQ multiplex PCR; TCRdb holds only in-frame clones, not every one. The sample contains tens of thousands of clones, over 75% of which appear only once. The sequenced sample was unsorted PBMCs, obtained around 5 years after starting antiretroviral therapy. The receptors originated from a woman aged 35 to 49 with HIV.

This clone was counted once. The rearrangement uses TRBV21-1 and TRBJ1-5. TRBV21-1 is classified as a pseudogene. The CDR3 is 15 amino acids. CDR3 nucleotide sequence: TGTGCCAGCAGCAAAACCGTCTGGACCAATCAGCCCCAGCATTTT. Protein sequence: CASSKTVWTNQPQHF.

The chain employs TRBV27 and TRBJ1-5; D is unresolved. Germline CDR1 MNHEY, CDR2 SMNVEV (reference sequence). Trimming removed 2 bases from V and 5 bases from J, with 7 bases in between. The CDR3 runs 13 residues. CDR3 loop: CASSLGWDQPQHF. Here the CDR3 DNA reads TGTGCCAGCAGTTTAGGATGGGATCAGCCCCAGCATTTT.

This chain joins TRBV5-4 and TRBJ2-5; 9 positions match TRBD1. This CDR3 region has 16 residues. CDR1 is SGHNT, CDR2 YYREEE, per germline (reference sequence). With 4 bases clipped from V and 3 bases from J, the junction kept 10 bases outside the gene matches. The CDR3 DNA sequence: TGTGCCAGCAGCCTCCCCCCGGGACAGGGTAAAGAGACCCAGTACTTC. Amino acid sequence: CASSLPPGQGKETQYF.

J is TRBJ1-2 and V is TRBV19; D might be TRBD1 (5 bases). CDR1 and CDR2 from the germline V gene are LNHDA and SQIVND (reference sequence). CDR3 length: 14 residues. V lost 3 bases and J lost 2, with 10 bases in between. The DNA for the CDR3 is TGTGCCAGTAGTATGCAGGGTTTGAACTATGGCTACACCTTC. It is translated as CASSMQGLNYGYTF.

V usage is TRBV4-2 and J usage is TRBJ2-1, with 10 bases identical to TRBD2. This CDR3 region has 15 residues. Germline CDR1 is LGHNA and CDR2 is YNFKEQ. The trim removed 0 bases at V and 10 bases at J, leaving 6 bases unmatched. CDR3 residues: CASSQELAGTREQFF. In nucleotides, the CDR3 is TGTGCCAGCAGCCAAGAACTAGCGGGGACACGGGAGCAGTTCTTC.

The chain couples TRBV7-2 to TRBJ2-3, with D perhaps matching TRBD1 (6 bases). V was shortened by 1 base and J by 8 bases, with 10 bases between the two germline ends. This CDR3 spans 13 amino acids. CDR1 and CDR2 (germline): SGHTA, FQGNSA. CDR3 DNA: TGTGCCAGCAGCTTAGGGGGGCTCGGTACGCAGTATTTT. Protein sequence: CASSLGGLGTQYF.

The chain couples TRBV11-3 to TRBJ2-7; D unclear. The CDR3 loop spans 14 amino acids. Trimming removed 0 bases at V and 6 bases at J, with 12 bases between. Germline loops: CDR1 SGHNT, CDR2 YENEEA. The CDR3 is CASSLDSPSSEQYF. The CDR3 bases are TGTGCCAGCAGCTTAGATTCCCCCTCTTCCGAGCAGTACTTC. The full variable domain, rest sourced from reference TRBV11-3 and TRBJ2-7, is EAGVVQSPRYKIIEKKQPVAFWCNPISGHNTLYWYLQNLGQGPELLIRYENEEAVDDSQLPKDRFSAERLKGVDSTLKIQPAELGDSAVYLCASSLDSPSSEQYFGPGTRLTVT.

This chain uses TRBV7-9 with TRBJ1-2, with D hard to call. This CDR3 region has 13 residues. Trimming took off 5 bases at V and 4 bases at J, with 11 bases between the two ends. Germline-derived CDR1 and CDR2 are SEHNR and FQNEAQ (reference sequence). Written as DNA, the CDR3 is TGTGCCAGCAGCATATACACCGGCTATGGCTACACCTTC. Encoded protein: CASSIYTGYGYTF.

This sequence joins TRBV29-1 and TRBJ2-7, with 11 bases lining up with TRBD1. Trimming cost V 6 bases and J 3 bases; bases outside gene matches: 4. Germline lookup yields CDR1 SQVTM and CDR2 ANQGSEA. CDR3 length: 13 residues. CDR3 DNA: TGCAGCGTCCAGGGACAGGGGGACTACGAGCAGTACTTC. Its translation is CSVQGQGDYEQYF.

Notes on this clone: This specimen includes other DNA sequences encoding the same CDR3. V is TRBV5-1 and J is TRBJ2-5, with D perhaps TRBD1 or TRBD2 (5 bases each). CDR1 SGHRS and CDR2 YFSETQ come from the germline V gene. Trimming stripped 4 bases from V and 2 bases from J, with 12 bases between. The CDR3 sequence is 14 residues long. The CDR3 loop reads CASSPGTGQETQYF. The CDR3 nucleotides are TGCGCCAGCAGCCCTGGGACCGGACAAGAGACCCAGTACTTC.

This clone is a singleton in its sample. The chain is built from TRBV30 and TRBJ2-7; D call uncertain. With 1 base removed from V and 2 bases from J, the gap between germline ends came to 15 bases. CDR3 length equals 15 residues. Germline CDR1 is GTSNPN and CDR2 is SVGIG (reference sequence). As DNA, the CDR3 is TGTGCCTGGAGTGGCGGCAGGCTGGGTGCCTACGAGCAGTACTTC. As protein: CAWSGGRLGAYEQYF.

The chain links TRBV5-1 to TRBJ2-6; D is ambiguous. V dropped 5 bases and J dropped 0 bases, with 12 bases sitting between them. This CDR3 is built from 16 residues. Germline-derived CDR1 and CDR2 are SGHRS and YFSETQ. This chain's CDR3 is CASSTLDPSGANVLTF. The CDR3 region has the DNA TGCGCCAGCAGTACCCTAGACCCCTCTGGGGCCAACGTCCTGACTTTC.

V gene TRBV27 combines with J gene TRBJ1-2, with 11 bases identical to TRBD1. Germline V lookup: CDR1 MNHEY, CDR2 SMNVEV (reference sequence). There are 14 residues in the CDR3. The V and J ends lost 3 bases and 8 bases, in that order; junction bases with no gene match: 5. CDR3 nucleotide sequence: TGTGCCAGCAGTTTTGGACAGGGGGCAGGGGGCTACACCTTC. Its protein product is CASSFGQGAGGYTF.

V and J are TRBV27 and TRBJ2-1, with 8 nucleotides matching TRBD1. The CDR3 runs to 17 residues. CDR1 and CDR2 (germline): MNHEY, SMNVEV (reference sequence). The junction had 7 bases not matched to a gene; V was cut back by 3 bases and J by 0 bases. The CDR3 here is CASSLGVGQDSYNEQFF. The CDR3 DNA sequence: TGTGCCAGCAGTTTGGGGGTGGGACAGGACTCCTACAATGAGCAGTTCTTC.

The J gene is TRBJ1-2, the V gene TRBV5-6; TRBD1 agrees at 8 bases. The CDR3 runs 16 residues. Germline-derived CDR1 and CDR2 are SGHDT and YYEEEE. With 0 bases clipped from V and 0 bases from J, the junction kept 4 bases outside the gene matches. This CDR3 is CASSLGTGQANYGYTF. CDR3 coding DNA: TGTGCCAGCAGCTTGGGGACAGGGCAAGCTAACTATGGCTACACCTTC.

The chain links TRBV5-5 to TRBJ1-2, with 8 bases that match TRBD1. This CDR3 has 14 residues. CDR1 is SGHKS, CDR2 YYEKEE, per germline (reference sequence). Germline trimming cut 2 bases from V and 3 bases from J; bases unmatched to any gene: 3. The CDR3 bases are TGTGCCAGCAGCTTCTGGGGACAGGACTATGGCTACACCTTC. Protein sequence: CASSFWGQDYGYTF.

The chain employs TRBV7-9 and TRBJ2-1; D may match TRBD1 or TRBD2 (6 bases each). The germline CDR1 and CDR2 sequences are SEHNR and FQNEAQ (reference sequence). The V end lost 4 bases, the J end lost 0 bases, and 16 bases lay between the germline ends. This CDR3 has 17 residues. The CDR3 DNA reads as TGTGCCAGCAGCTCGGGGGCGAGGGGAGCCTCCTACAATGAGCAGTTCTTC. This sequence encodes CASSSGARGASYNEQFF.

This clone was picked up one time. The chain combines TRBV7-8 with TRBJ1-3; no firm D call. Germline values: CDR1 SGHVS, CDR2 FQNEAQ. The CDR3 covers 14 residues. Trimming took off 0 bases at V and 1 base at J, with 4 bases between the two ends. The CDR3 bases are TGTGCCAGCAGCTTAGCAGGTTCTGGAAACACCATATATTTT. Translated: CASSLAGSGNTIYF.

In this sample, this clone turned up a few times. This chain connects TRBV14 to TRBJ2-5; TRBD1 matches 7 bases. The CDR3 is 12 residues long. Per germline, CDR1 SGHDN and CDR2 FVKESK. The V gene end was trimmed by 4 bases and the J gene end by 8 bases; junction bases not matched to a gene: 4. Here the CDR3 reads CASSPKGATQYF. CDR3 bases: TGTGCCAGCAGCCCGAAGGGGGCAACCCAGTACTTC.

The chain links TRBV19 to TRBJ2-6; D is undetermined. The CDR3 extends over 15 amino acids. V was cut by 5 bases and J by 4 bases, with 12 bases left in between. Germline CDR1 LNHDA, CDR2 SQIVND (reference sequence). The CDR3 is CASSGPTRGANVLTF. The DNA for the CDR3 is TGTGCCAGTAGTGGGCCGACACGGGGGGCCAACGTCCTGACTTTC.

This CDR3 reads CASSVSRDSVYEQYF. DNA of the CDR3: TGTGCCAGTAGTGTCTCCCGGGACAGCGTCTACGAGCAGTACTTC. The rearrangement joins TRBV19 to TRBJ2-7, with TRBD1 matching over 7 bases. Germline V gene lookup returns CDR1 LNHDA and CDR2 SQIVND (reference sequence). After removal of 5 bases from V and 3 bases from J, the junction contained 10 bases not matched to a gene. This CDR3 region has 15 residues.

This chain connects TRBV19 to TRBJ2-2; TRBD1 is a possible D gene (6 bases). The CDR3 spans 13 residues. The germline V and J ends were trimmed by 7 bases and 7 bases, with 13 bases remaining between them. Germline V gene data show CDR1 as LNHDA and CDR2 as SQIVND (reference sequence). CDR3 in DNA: TGTGCCAGTAATAACAGGGCAGACGGGGAGCTGTTTTTT. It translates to CASNNRADGELFF.

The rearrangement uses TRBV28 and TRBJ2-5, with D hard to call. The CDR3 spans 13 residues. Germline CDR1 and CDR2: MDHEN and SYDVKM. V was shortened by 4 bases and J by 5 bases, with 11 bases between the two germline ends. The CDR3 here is CASSSFIRETQYF. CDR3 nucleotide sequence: TGTGCCAGCAGTTCGTTTATTCGGGAGACCCAGTACTTC.

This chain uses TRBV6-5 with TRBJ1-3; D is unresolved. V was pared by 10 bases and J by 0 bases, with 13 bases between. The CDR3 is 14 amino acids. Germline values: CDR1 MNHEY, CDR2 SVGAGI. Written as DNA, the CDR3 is TGTGCCACCGGAAGGGCGAGCTCTGGAAACACCATATATTTT. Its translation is CATGRASSGNTIYF.

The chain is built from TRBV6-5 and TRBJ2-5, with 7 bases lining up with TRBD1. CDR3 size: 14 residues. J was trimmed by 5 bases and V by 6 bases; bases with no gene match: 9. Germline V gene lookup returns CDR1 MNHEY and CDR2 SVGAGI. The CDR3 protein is CASRPGQWRETQYF. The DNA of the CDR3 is TGTGCCAGCAGGCCGGGACAGTGGCGGGAGACCCAGTACTTC.

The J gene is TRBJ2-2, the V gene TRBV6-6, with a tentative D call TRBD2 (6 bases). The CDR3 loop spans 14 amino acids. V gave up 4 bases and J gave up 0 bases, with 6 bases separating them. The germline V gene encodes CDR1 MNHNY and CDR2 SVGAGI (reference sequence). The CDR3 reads CASSWDSNTGELFF. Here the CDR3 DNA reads TGTGCCAGCAGTTGGGACTCGAACACCGGGGAGCTGTTTTTT.

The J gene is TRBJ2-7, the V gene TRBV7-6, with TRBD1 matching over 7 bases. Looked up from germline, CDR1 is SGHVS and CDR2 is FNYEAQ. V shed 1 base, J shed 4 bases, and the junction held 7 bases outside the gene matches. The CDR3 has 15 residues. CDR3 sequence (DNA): TGTGCCAGCAGCTTAGTAGAGGGGACAGAGTACGAGCAGTACTTC. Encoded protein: CASSLVEGTEYEQYF.

CDR3 sequence reads: CASSLRTASSYEQYF. The CDR3 DNA is TGTGCCAGCAGCCTGCGGACGGCAAGCTCCTACGAGCAGTACTTC. The chain links TRBV7-2 to TRBJ2-7; no clear D. There are 15 residues in the CDR3. Trimming stripped 5 bases from V and 0 bases from J, with 14 bases between. Germline CDR1 reads SGHTA; CDR2 reads FQGNSA.

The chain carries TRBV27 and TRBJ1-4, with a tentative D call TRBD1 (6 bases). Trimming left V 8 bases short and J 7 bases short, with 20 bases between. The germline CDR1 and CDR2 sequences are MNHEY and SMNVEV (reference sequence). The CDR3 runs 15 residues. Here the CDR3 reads CASRYQGRWGEKLFF. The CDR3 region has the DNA TGTGCCAGCCGCTATCAGGGGAGGTGGGGTGAAAAACTGTTTTTT.

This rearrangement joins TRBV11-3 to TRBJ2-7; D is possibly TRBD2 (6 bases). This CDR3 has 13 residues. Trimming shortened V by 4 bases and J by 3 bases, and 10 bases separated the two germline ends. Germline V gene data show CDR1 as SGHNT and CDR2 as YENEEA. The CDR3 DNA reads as TGTGCCAGCAGCTCCTCGGAGGGCTACGAGCAGTACTTC. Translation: CASSSSEGYEQYF.

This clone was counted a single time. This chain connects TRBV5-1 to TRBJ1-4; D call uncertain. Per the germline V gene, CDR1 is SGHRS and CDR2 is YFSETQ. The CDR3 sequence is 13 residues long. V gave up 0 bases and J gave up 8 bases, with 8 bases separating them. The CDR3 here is CASSLGGSEKLFF. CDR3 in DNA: TGCGCCAGCAGCTTGGGGGGAAGCGAAAAACTGTTTTTT.